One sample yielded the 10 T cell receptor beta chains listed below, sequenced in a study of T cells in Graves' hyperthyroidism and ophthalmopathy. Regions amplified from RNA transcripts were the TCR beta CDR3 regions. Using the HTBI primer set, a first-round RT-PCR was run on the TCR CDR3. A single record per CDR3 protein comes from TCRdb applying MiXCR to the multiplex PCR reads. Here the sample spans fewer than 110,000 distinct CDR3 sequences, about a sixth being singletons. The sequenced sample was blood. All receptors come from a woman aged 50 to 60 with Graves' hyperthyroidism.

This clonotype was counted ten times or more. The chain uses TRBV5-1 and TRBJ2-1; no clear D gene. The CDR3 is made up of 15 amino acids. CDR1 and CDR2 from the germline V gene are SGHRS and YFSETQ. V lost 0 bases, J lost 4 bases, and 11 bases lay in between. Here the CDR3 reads CASSLGLTGYNEQFF. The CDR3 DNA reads TGCGCCAGCAGCTTGGGCCTAACTGGGTACAATGAGCAGTTCTTC. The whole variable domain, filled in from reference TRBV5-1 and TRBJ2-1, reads KAGVTQTPRYLIKTRGQQVTLSCSPISGHRSVSWYQQTPGQGLQFLFEYFSETQRNKGNFPGRFSGRQFSNSRSEMNVSTLELGDSALYLCASSLGLTGYNEQFFGPGTRLTVL.

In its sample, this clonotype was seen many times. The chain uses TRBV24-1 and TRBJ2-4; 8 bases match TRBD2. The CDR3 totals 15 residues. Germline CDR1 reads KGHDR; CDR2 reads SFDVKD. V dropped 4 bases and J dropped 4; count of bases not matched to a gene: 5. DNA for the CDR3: TGTGCCACCAGTGACTCGGGACTAGAGAAAAACATTCAGTACTTC. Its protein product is CATSDSGLEKNIQYF.

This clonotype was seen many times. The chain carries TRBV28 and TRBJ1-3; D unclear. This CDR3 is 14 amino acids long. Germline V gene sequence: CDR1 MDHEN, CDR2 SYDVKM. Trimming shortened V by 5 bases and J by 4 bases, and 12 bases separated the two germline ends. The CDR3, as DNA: TGTGCCAGCAGTCGAGACAAAAAGGGAAACACCATATATTTT. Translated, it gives CASSRDKKGNTIYF.

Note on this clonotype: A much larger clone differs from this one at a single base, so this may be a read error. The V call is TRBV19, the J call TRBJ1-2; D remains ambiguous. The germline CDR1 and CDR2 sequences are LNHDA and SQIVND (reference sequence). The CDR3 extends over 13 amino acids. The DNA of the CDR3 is TGTGCCGGTAGTACCCCGCGGGGTTATGGCTACACCTTC. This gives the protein CAGSTPRGYGYTF. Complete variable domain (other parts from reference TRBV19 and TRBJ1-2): DGGITQSPKYLFRKEGQNVTLSCEQNLNHDAMYWYRQDPGQGLRLIYYSQIVNDFQKGDIAEGYSVSREKKESFPLTVTSAQKNPTAFYLCAGSTPRGYGYTFGSGTRLTVV.

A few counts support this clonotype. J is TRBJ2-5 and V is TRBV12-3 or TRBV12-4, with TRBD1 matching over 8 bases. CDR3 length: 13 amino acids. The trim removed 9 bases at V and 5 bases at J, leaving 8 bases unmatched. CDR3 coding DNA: TGTGCCAGTAGGCAGGGGGCGGGGGAGACCCAGTACTTC. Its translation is CASRQGAGETQYF.

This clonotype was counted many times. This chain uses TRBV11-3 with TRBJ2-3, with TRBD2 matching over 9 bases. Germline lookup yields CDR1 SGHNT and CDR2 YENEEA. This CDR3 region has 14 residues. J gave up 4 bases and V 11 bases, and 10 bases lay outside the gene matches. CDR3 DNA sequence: TGTGCCGGTGATAGCGGGAGAGGGTCAGATACGCAGTATTTT. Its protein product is CAGDSGRGSDTQYF. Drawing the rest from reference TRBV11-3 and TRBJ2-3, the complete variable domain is EAGVVQSPRYKIIEKKQPVAFWCNPISGHNTLYWYLQNLGQGPELLIRYENEEAVDDSQLPKDRFSAERLKGVDSTLKIQPAELGDSAVYLCAGDSGRGSDTQYFGPGTRLTVL.

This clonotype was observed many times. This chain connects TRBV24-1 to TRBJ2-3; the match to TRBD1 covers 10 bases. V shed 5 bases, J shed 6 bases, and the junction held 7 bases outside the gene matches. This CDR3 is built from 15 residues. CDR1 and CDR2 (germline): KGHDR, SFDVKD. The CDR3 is CATSVRQGAGDTQYF. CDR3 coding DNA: TGTGCCACCAGTGTTCGACAGGGGGCCGGGGATACGCAGTATTTT.

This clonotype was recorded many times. As DNA, the CDR3 is TGCAGTGCTAGAGAACCCAGGGCAACGGCGAATTCACCCCTCCACTTT. As protein: CSAREPRATANSPLHF. The V call is TRBV20-1, the J call TRBJ1-6, with a possible D match to TRBD1 (5 bases). Trimming took 0 bases from V and 7 from J, leaving 16 bases between them. CDR3 length: 16 amino acids. Looked up from germline, CDR1 is DFQATT and CDR2 is SNEGSKA (reference sequence).

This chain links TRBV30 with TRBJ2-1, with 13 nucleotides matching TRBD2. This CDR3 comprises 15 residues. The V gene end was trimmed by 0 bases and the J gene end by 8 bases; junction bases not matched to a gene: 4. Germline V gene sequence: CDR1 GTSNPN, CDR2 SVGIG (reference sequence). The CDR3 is CAWSVLAGGPDEQFF. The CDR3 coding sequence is TGTGCCTGGAGTGTACTAGCGGGAGGGCCAGATGAGCAGTTCTTC.

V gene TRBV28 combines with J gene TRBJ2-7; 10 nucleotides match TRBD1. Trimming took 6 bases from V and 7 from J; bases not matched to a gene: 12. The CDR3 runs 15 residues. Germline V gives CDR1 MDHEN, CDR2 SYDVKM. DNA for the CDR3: TGTGCCAGCAGCTTAACGACAGGGGGCCAAGGGGAGCAGTACTTC. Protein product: CASSLTTGGQGEQYF.